Presented here are 6 T cell receptor beta chains from one specimen sequenced in a study of blood T cell repertoires in COVID-19. The method was immunoSEQ multiplex PCR; TCRdb's version includes in-frame clones alone and lacks a portion of them. The table records around 220,000 clones, 65% to 90% of them present only once. Specimen: peripheral blood. The source of these receptors is a human donor in a cohort sampled during active COVID-19.

In nucleotides, the CDR3 is TGTGCCAGCAGTCATGGGGTAGCGGGATACGGGTCTATCCAGTCCAATGAGCAGTTCTTC. It encodes CASSHGVAGYGSIQSNEQFF. The rearrangement links TRBV27 to TRBJ2-1; 8 bases agree with TRBD2. Germline CDR1 is MNHEY and CDR2 is SMNVEV (reference sequence). Unmatched junction bases numbered 24, after V lost 5 bases and J lost 6 bases. The CDR3 length is 20 residues.

The chain carries TRBV6-6 and TRBJ1-2, with no clear D. V was trimmed by 0 bases and J by 3 bases, leaving 8 bases between them. The CDR3 runs 14 residues. Per the germline V gene, CDR1 is MNHNY and CDR2 is SVGAGI (reference sequence). DNA of the CDR3: TGTGCCAGCAGTTACTCAGGGAGCGACTATGGCTACACCTTC. It specifies CASSYSGSDYGYTF.

V gene TRBV7-2 combines with J gene TRBJ1-4; D ambiguous. There are 14 residues in the CDR3. CDR1 is SGHTA and CDR2 is FQGNSA in the germline V gene. V lost 4 bases to trimming and J lost 10 bases, with 16 bases between them. CDR3 nucleotides: TGTGCCAGCAGCTCATCAGGTTACCCCAGAAAACTGTTTTTT. This translates into CASSSSGYPRKLFF. The variable domain in full, with the rest retrieved from reference TRBV7-2 and TRBJ1-4, is GAGVSQSPSNKVTEKGKDVELRCDPISGHTALYWYRQSLGQGLEFLIYFQGNSAPDKSGLPSDRFSAERTGGSVSTLTIQRTQQEDSAVYLCASSSSGYPRKLFFGSGTQLSVL.

The chain couples TRBV29-1 to TRBJ2-7; 13 nucleotides match TRBD2. Germline CDR1 is SQVTM and CDR2 is ANQGSEA. This CDR3 region has 15 residues. Trimming cost V 6 bases and J 2 bases; bases outside gene matches: 7. The CDR3 region has the DNA TGCAGCGTCCTCGGGACTAGCGGGAATCCCTACGAGCAGTACTTC. Translating it yields CSVLGTSGNPYEQYF.

The V and J genes are TRBV27 and TRBJ2-7; 14 bases match TRBD2. V was clipped by 10 bases and J by 3 bases; unmatched bases: 17. Germline values: CDR1 MNHEY, CDR2 SMNVEV (reference sequence). This CDR3 has 18 residues. CDR3 residues: CATAPEVTSGRDHYEQYF. Here the CDR3 DNA reads TGTGCCACCGCGCCAGAGGTGACTAGCGGGAGGGACCACTACGAGCAGTACTTC.

This sequence joins TRBV14 and TRBJ2-5, with 10 bases that match TRBD1. The CDR3 runs 13 residues. Germline CDR1 and CDR2: SGHDN and FVKESK. V trimming: 6 bases; J trimming: 2 bases; junction bases outside the gene matches: 0. DNA of the CDR3: TGTGCCAGCAGGGGACAGGGGCAAGAGACCCAGTACTTC. Amino acids: CASRGQGQETQYF.